The sequence of this T cell receptor beta chain was determined in a study of blood T cell repertoires in COVID-19. Across the study: Sites in the United States, Italy and Spain provided acute and convalescent COVID-19 samples. Nucleic acid was either cDNA or gDNA, and it came from T cells, B-cell-depleted T cells, or PBMCs.

The V segment lost 0 bases and the J segment 14 bases; nucleotides outside the gene matches: 0. CDR3 length: 11 amino acids. Germline V gives CDR1 SGHNT, CDR2 YYREEE (reference sequence). The data were produced by immunoSEQ multiplex PCR, yet TCRdb's version contains in-frame clones alone and is incomplete. The sample includes some 140,000 clones, about 76% of them seen just once. This clonotype was obtained from an elderly man with acute or convalescent COVID-19. The source material was peripheral blood. V usage is TRBV5-4 and J usage is TRBJ2-1; TRBD1 matches 9 bases. The CDR3 sequence: CASSLGQGEFF. The CDR3 DNA is TGTGCCAGCAGCTTGGGACAGGGGGAGTTCTTC. The variable domain in full, completed from reference TRBV5-4 and TRBJ2-1, reads ETGVTQSPTHLIKTRGQQVTLRCSSQSGHNTVSWYQQALGQGPQFIFQYYREEENGRGNFPPRFSGLQFPNYSSELNVNALELDDSALYLCASSLGQGEFFGPGTRLTVL.